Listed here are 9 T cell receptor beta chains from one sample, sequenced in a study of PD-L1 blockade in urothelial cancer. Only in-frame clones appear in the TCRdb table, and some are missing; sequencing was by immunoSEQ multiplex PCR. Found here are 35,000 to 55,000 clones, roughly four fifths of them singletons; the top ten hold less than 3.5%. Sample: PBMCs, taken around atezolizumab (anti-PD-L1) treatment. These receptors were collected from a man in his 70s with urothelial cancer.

CDR3 protein: CASSHPEREQFF. The CDR3, as DNA: TGTGCCAGCAGCCATCCAGAGCGTGAGCAGTTCTTC. The rearrangement links TRBV4-2 to TRBJ2-1; D is ambiguous. The CDR3 extends over 12 amino acids. From germline, CDR1 is LGHNA and CDR2 YNFKEQ. The V gene lost 3 bases and the J gene lost 9 bases, with 9 bases spanning the gap.

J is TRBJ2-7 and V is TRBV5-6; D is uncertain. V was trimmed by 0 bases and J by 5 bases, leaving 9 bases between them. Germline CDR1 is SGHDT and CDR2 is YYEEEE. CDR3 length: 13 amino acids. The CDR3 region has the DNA TGTGCCAGCAGCTTGGCGGTGTTCCACGAGCAGTACTTC. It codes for CASSLAVFHEQYF. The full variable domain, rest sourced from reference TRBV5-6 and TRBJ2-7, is DAGVTQSPTHLIKTRGQQVTLRCSPKSGHDTVSWYQQALGQGPQFIFQYYEEEERQRGNFPDRFSGHQFPNYSSELNVNALLLGDSALYLCASSLAVFHEQYFGPGTRLTVT.

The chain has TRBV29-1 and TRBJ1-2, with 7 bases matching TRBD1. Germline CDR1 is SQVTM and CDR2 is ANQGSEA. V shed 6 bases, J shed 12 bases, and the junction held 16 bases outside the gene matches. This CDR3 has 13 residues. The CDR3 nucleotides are TGCAGCGTGCAGAGGGACAGCTCGGATGAGGACACCTTC. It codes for CSVQRDSSDEDTF.

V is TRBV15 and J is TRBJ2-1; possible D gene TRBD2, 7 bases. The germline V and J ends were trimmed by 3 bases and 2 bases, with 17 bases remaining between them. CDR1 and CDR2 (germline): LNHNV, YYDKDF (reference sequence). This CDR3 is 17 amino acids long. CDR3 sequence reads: CATSRAPGGGTYNEQFF. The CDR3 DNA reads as TGTGCCACCAGCAGGGCCCCGGGGGGCGGGACCTACAATGAGCAGTTCTTC.

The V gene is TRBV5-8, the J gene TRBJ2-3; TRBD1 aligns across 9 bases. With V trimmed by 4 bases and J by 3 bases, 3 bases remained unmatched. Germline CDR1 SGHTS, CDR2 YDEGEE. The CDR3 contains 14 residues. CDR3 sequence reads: CASSPDRGTDTQYF. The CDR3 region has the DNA TGTGCCAGCAGCCCGGACAGGGGTACAGATACGCAGTATTTT.

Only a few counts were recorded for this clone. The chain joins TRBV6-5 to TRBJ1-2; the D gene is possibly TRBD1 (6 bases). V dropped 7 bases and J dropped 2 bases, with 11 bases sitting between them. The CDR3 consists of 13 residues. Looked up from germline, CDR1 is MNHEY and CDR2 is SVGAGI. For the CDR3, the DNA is TGTGCCAGCACCCGGGACAAAAACTATGGCTACACCTTC. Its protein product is CASTRDKNYGYTF.

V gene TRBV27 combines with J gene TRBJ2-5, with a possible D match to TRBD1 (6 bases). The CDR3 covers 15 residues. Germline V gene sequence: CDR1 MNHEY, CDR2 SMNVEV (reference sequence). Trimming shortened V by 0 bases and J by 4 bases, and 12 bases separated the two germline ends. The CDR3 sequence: CASSLSWGRRETQYF. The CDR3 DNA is TGTGCCAGCAGTTTATCGTGGGGGCGCAGAGAGACCCAGTACTTC.

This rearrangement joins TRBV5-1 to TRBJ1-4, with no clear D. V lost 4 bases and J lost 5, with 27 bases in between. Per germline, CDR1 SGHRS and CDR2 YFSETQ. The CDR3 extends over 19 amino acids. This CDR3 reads CASSASRLTPSPKNEKLFF. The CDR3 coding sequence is TGCGCCAGCAGCGCATCCCGACTCACTCCCTCCCCCAAGAATGAAAAACTGTTTTTT.

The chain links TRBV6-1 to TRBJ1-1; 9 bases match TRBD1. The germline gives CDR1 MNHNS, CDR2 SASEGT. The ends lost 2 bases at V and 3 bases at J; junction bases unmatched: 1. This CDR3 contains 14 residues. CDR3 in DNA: TGTGCCAGCAGTGAAAGGGACAGGGACACTGAAGCTTTCTTT. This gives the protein CASSERDRDTEAFF.